The 11 T cell receptor beta chains given below trace back to one sample, sequenced in a study of blood T cell repertoires in COVID-19. The assay was immunoSEQ multiplex PCR, and TCRdb's table has in-frame clones only and misses some. The sample includes over 150,000 clones, roughly nine tenths of them seen just once. The sample taken for sequencing was peripheral blood. Receptor source: a man aged 25-45 years with acute or convalescent COVID-19.

This clone was detected only once. This rearrangement joins TRBV7-8 to TRBJ2-1, with TRBD2 matching 8 bases. Germline CDR1 reads SGHVS; CDR2 reads FQNEAQ. V trimming: 6 bases; J trimming: 2 bases; junction bases outside the gene matches: 9. CDR3 length: 16 amino acids. In DNA, the CDR3 is TGTGCCAGCAGACAAAAAGCGGGAGTAACCTACAATGAGCAGTTCTTC. Translated: CASRQKAGVTYNEQFF.

Only one count was recorded for this clone. V and J are TRBV19 and TRBJ1-2, with D maybe TRBD1 (6 bases). The germline CDR1 and CDR2 sequences are LNHDA and SQIVND (reference sequence). V lost 5 bases to trimming and J lost 0 bases, with 16 bases between them. The CDR3 contains 16 residues. The CDR3 protein is CASSLTGQGANYGYTF. CDR3 DNA: TGTGCCAGTAGTCTTACAGGGCAGGGAGCTAACTATGGCTACACCTTC.

The chain employs TRBV30 and TRBJ2-5, with TRBD2 as a possible D gene (5 bases). Looked up from germline, CDR1 is GTSNPN and CDR2 is SVGIG (reference sequence). With 0 bases removed from V and 4 bases from J, the gap between germline ends came to 12 bases. There are 14 residues in the CDR3. The CDR3 here is CAWSVRRGTETQYF. The CDR3 DNA is TGTGCCTGGAGTGTACGTCGGGGAACAGAGACCCAGTACTTC.

The CDR3 nucleotides read TGTGCCAGTAGTATAAGGGACAGTCTCTCCTACGAGCAGTACTTC. Translated, it gives CASSIRDSLSYEQYF. J is TRBJ2-7 and V is TRBV19; TRBD1 agrees at 7 bases. CDR3 length: 15 amino acids. The germline V gene has CDR1 LNHDA and CDR2 SQIVND (reference sequence). V trimming: 2 bases; J trimming: 0 bases; junction bases outside the gene matches: 4. The full variable domain, completed using reference TRBV19 and TRBJ2-7, is DGGITQSPKYLFRKEGQNVTLSCEQNLNHDAMYWYRQDPGQGLRLIYYSQIVNDFQKGDIAEGYSVSREKKESFPLTVTSAQKNPTAFYLCASSIRDSLSYEQYFGPGTRLTVT.

The genes are TRBV19 and TRBJ1-4; D remains unclear. V lost 1 base, J lost 4 bases, and 10 bases lay in between. The CDR3 is made up of 15 amino acids. Germline V gives CDR1 LNHDA, CDR2 SQIVND (reference sequence). This CDR3 is CASSIGAAYNEKLFF. The CDR3, as DNA: TGTGCCAGTAGTATAGGGGCAGCTTATAATGAAAAACTGTTTTTT. Full variable domain (rest looked up from reference TRBV19 and TRBJ1-4): DGGITQSPKYLFRKEGQNVTLSCEQNLNHDAMYWYRQDPGQGLRLIYYSQIVNDFQKGDIAEGYSVSREKKESFPLTVTSAQKNPTAFYLCASSIGAAYNEKLFFGSGTQLSVL.

V is TRBV6-5 and J is TRBJ1-6; D perhaps matches TRBD1 (5 bases). Trimming shortened V by 2 bases and J by 10 bases, and 15 bases separated the two germline ends. The CDR3 totals 15 residues. Germline CDR1 and CDR2: MNHEY and SVGAGI. CDR3 in amino acids: CASSYMGQGNSPLHF. The CDR3 DNA reads as TGTGCCAGCAGTTACATGGGGCAGGGCAACTCACCCCTCCACTTT.

This chain uses TRBV27 with TRBJ1-6; D ambiguous. V was trimmed by 2 bases and J by 1 base, leaving 12 bases between them. Germline assignment: CDR1 MNHEY and CDR2 SMNVEV (reference sequence). The CDR3 length is 17 residues. The CDR3 loop is CASSLDRAGSYNSPLHF. CDR3 coding DNA: TGTGCCAGCAGTTTAGACCGGGCGGGGTCCTATAATTCACCCCTCCACTTT.

The J gene is TRBJ2-6, the V gene TRBV27, with 7 bases lining up with TRBD1. The CDR3 has 18 residues. Germline loops: CDR1 MNHEY, CDR2 SMNVEV (reference sequence). Trimming cost V 8 bases and J 3 bases; bases outside gene matches: 16. The CDR3 loop reads CASFEFGTARLGANVLTF. In DNA, the CDR3 is TGTGCCAGCTTTGAATTCGGGACAGCCCGTCTTGGGGCCAACGTCCTGACTTTC.

The V gene is TRBV2, the J gene TRBJ2-7; maybe TRBD2 (6 bases). Trimming shortened V by 7 bases and J by 7 bases, and 14 bases separated the two germline ends. CDR1 SNHLY and CDR2 FYNNEI come from the germline V gene. This CDR3 comprises 12 residues. CDR3 sequence reads: CASNRRLGEQYF. The CDR3 DNA is TGTGCCAGCAACCGCCGACTAGGAGAGCAGTACTTC. The whole variable domain, filled in from reference TRBV2 and TRBJ2-7, reads EPEVTQTPSHQVTQMGQEVILRCVPISNHLYFYWYRQILGQKVEFLVSFYNNEISEKSEIFDDQFSVERPDGSNFTLKIRSTKLEDSAMYFCASNRRLGEQYFGPGTRLTVT.

The chain employs TRBV5-1 and TRBJ1-1, with 9 bases matching TRBD1. With V trimmed by 2 bases and J by 6 bases, 5 bases remained unmatched. This CDR3 is 14 amino acids long. Germline V gene sequence: CDR1 SGHRS, CDR2 YFSETQ. The CDR3 sequence: CASSFSGQGSEAFF. Here the CDR3 DNA reads TGCGCCAGCAGCTTCTCGGGACAGGGATCTGAAGCTTTCTTT.

This sequence joins TRBV29-1 and TRBJ2-7, with a tentative D call TRBD1 (6 bases). This CDR3 spans 14 amino acids. From germline, CDR1 is SQVTM and CDR2 ANQGSEA. Trimming cost V 5 bases and J 4 bases, with 18 bases left between them. CDR3 amino acids: CSVQGADRLYEQYF. CDR3 sequence (DNA): TGCAGCGTTCAAGGCGCGGACAGATTGTACGAGCAGTACTTC.